A selection of T cell receptor beta chains follows, all from one sample in a study of T-cell reconstitution after alpha-beta-depleted transplantation in children. TCRdb ran MiXCR on the PCR reads and lists one entry per CDR3 protein. Here the sample spans just over 950,000 distinct CDR3 sequences, roughly 31% being singletons. Specimen: PBMCs, mostly from graft donor cells, collected 360 days after TCRalphabeta/CD19-depleted stem cell transplant. The receptors were gathered from a boy in the first two years of life who had a stem cell transplant for SCID, so the T cells may come from the graft donor. Each CDR3 is given with its conserved first and last residue. D genes are given only for firm matches. The listing skips clone size in some rows; elsewhere it reads once, few, many or a size class.

d_call j_call clone_size cdr3_length v_call cdr3_nt cdr3_aa
- TRBJ2-1 - 17 TRBV28 TGTGCCAGCAGTTTTTCTTACAGGACCACCTCCTACAATGAGCAGTTCTTC CASSFSYRTTSYNEQFF
TRBD1 TRBJ2-5 - 13 TRBV29-1 TGCAGCGTCTACTCAGGGGGCAGGGAGACCCAGTACTTC CSVYSGGRETQYF
TRBD1 TRBJ2-3 - 15 TRBV7-9 TGTGCCAGCAGCTCCACAGGGGCCTACACAGATACGCAGTATTTT CASSSTGAYTDTQYF
TRBD1 TRBJ2-5 - 16 TRBV25-1 TGTGCCAGCAGTGAATATTGGCAGGGGGCGCAGGAGACCCAGTACTTC CASSEYWQGAQETQYF
- TRBJ2-3 few 15 TRBV7-3 TGTGCCAGCAGCTTAATCCCAGGGGTTTTCGATACGCAGTATTTT CASSLIPGVFDTQYF
TRBD1 TRBJ1-6 - 16 TRBV12-3/TRBV12-4 TGTGCCAGCAGTAAAACAGGGGAAGGTTATAATTCACCCCTCCACTTT CASSKTGEGYNSPLHF
- TRBJ2-7 few 13 TRBV20-1 TGCAGTGCCCCGAGGGACGGCTCCTACGAGCAGTACTTC CSAPRDGSYEQYF
- TRBJ2-7 few 17 TRBV10-3 TGTGCCATCAGTGAGTCGTGGGGCCCAACCTACTCCTACGAGCAGTACTTC CAISESWGPTYSYEQYF
- TRBJ2-5 few 17 TRBV28 TGTGCCAGCAGTTTTGATCCGCTCACCCTGTCCCGAGAGACCCAGTACTTC CASSFDPLTLSRETQYF
- TRBJ1-2 - 16 TRBV27 TGTGCCAGCAGTCCAAACCCTGGACAGTCTAACTATGGCTACACCTTC CASSPNPGQSNYGYTF
- TRBJ1-1 - 14 TRBV10-3 TGTGCCATCACGGAGGGTACAGGTAACACTGAAGCTTTCTTT CAITEGTGNTEAFF
- TRBJ1-5 few 17 TRBV15 TGTGCCACCAGCAGAGTCAGTGGGGTCAGTGCCAATCAGCCCCAGCATTTT CATSRVSGVSANQPQHF
- TRBJ2-1 - 16 TRBV12-3/TRBV12-4 TGTGCCAGCAGTTCCAAGGACACCAGGACCCACAATGAGCAGTTCTTC CASSSKDTRTHNEQFF
- TRBJ1-2 - 14 TRBV4-2 TGTGCCAGCAGCTCTTCGGCAGGGCGTCAAGGCTACACCTTC CASSSSAGRQGYTF
- TRBJ2-1 few 15 TRBV20-1 TGCAGTGCTCCCACCTGGGGGCGGTCCTACAATGAGCAGTTCTTC CSAPTWGRSYNEQFF
- TRBJ1-6 - 15 TRBV5-1 TGCGCCAGCAGCTTGGTGGACCGAGATAATTCACCCCTCCACTTT CASSLVDRDNSPLHF
TRBD1 TRBJ2-7 - 16 TRBV12-5 TGTGCTAGTGGTTTGAGTCGGGGGACAGGGTCCTCCGAGCAGTACTTC CASGLSRGTGSSEQYF
- TRBJ2-2 - 13 TRBV12-3/TRBV12-4 TGTGCCAGCAGTCCCTCTAGGGACGGGGAGCTGTTTTTT CASSPSRDGELFF
TRBD1 TRBJ2-7 few 12 TRBV29-1 TGCAGCGTCAACAGGGGGAACTACGAGCAGTACTTC CSVNRGNYEQYF
- TRBJ2-3 many 14 TRBV6-1 TGTGCCAGCAGGACGGGCGGCACAGATACTAGGCAGTATTTT CASRTGGTDTRQYF
- TRBJ2-3 - 15 TRBV7-9 TGTGCCAGCAGCTTAATTTCAGGGAACGCAGATACGCAGTATTTT CASSLISGNADTQYF
TRBD1 TRBJ2-4 - 15 TRBV5-5 TGTGCCAGCAGCTTGGGCCGACAGGGCAAAAACATTCAGTACTTC CASSLGRQGKNIQYF
- TRBJ1-6 few 15 TRBV5-1 TGCGCCAGCAGCTTGGAAGGGGACGTTAATTCACCCCTCCACTTT CASSLEGDVNSPLHF
TRBD2 TRBJ2-5 - 14 TRBV5-1 TGCGCCAGCACCCGGACTAGTGTTACGGAGACCCAGTACTTC CASTRTSVTETQYF
- TRBJ2-3 few 15 TRBV12-3/TRBV12-4 TGTGCCAGCAGTCCAGCCCGAACCCTGACCTTCGCGCAGTATTTT CASSPARTLTFAQYF
- TRBJ1-6 - 15 TRBV7-8 TGTGCCAGCAGCTTCGGTGCAGGACCTAATTCACCCCTCCACTTT CASSFGAGPNSPLHF
TRBD2 TRBJ2-5 - 15 TRBV28 TGTGCCAGCGGGGGAGGGCACCTGTACCAAGAGACCCAGTACTTC CASGGGHLYQETQYF
- TRBJ2-7 few 12 TRBV20-1 TGCAGTGCTGGAGACAAAGCCTACGAGCAGTACTTC CSAGDKAYEQYF
- TRBJ2-4 few 15 TRBV30 TGTGCCTGGAGTGTTGGCCTCCTCGCCAAAAACATTCAGTACTTC CAWSVGLLAKNIQYF
- TRBJ2-5 - 14 TRBV20-1 TGCAGTGCTAGCCAAGTTCAGATTCAAGAGACCCAGTACTTC CSASQVQIQETQYF
TRBD2 TRBJ2-3 few 15 TRBV11-2 TGTGCCAGCAGCTTCCTAGCGGCAACCACAGATACGCAGTATTTT CASSFLAATTDTQYF
- TRBJ2-7 - 11 TRBV2 TGTGCCAGCAGTGAGTGGAACGAGCAGTACTTC CASSEWNEQYF